The rows below give T cell receptor beta chains drawn from one sample of a study of shared clonotypes between healthy human individuals. The protocol was immunoSEQ multiplex PCR, while the TCRdb copy is restricted to in-frame clones and leaves out a portion. The table lists roughly 2.2 million clones, roughly 90% of them singletons. Sequencing used naive CD4+ T cells from PBMCs. Every receptor here comes from a man in his late teens or twenties in good health. Some clones in this sample may be carry-over from other donors' samples. Each CDR3 is given without its conserved first and last residue.

v_gene: TRBV28; CDR3aa: ASSPLDRNYGYT
v_gene: TRBV2; CDR3aa: ASSEIQGTTEAF
v_gene: TRBV2; CDR3aa: ASSDRWNTEAF
v_gene: TRBV9; CDR3aa: ASSVLSGLAGDEQY
v_gene: TRBV7-2; CDR3aa: ASSPHTGQYYGYT
v_gene: TRBV19; CDR3aa: APERRGAFGGYT
v_gene: TRBV11-2; CDR3aa: ASSTGTSGSASTDTQY
v_gene: TRBV4-1; CDR3aa: ASSQDQLGNTEAF
v_gene: TRBV5-1; CDR3aa: ASSLGGHNEQF
v_gene: TRBV7-3; CDR3aa: ASSRAKQETQY
v_gene: TRBV28; CDR3aa: ASRGHDSPGDTEAF